This TCR beta chain was sequenced for a study of T cell responses to AZD1222 COVID-19 vaccine. Libraries were prepared by immunoSEQ multiplex PCR; TCRdb keeps only in-frame clonotypes and omits some of them. The table shows approximately 150,000 clones, with approximately 92% occurring only once. Regarding this clone: The antigen is unknown.

The CDR3 has 14 amino acids. The V end lost 2 bases, the J end lost 8 bases, and 12 bases lay between the germline ends. Germline CDR1 and CDR2: SEHNR and FQNEAQ (reference sequence). Study observations and caveats: Repertoires in all cases were sampled only once the peak T cell response had passed. The study identified only a handful of AZD1222 recipients as seropositive at baseline.

The sample here was peripheral blood, taken on day 0 of AZD1222 vaccination. The chain employs TRBV7-9 and TRBJ1-4, with D possibly being TRBD1 (6 bases). The TCR sequence derives from an adult in good health. CDR3 DNA sequence: TGTGCCAGCAGCTTACTGACAGGCGGAGAAAAACTGTTTTTT. Translating gives CASSLLTGGEKLFF. Together with reference TRBV7-9 and TRBJ1-4, the CDR3 gives the full variable domain: DTGVSQNPRHKITKRGQNVTFRCDPISEHNRLYWYRQTLGQGPEFLTYFQNEAQLEKSRLLSDRFSAERPKGSFSTLEIQRTEQGDSAMYLCASSLLTGGEKLFFGSGTQLSVL.